This T cell receptor beta chain was recovered during a study of beta chain features in type 1 diabetes. Details on this clone: Its antigen is not identified.

Trimming took off 8 bases at V and 1 base at J, with 5 bases between the two ends. In germline, CDR1 is MGHDK, CDR2 SYGVNS. This CDR3 comprises 11 residues. The isolated RNA, all of it, was reverse transcribed, so expressed TCRB transcripts were what got sequenced. Average reads for naive, central memory and regulatory T cell samples were about 3.57 million. Clones were sequenced by immunoSEQ multiplex PCR, and TCRdb holds only the in-frame ones, with some missing. The sample carries a few hundred thousand clones, around 30% recorded once. Whole-study results and caveats: Researchers cautioned that cDNA sequencing could over-represent cells with high TCR expression. Within patients, naive, central memory and Treg TCRB repertoires seemed more similar than within healthy donors.

One heparinised blood draw averaging roughly 100 mL was given by each donor. The clonotype was recovered from a man between 18 and 29 years old in good health. Sequenced sample: naive CD4+ T cells from blood. The rearrangement links TRBV25-1 to TRBJ1-1, with D hard to call. The CDR3 loop is CASAKNTEAFF. The CDR3 DNA is TGTGCCAGCGCCAAGAACACTGAAGCTTTCTTT. The full variable domain, rest sourced from reference TRBV25-1 and TRBJ1-1, is EADIYQTPRYLVIGTGKKITLECSQTMGHDKMYWYQQDPGMELHLIHYSYGVNSTEKGDLSSESTVSRIRTEHFPLTLESARPSHTSQYLCASAKNTEAFFGQGTRLTVV.